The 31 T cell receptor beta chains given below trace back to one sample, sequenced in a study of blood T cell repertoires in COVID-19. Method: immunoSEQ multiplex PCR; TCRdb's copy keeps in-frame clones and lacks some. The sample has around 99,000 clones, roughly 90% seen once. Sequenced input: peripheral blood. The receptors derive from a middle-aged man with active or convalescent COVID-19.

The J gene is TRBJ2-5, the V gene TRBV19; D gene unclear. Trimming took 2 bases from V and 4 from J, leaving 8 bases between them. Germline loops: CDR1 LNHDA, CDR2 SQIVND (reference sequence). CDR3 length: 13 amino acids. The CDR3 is CASSIFPGETQYF. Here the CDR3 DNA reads TGTGCCAGTAGTATATTCCCGGGAGAGACCCAGTACTTC.

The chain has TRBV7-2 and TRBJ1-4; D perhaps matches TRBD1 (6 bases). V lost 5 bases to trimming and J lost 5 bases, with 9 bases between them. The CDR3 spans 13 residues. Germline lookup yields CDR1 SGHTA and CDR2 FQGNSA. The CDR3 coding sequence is TGTGCCAGCAGCACAGACAGGAATGAAAAACTGTTTTTT. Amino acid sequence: CASSTDRNEKLFF.

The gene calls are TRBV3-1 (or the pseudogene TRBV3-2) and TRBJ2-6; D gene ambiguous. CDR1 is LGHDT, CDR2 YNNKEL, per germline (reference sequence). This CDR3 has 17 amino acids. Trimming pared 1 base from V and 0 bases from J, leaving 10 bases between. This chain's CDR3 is CASSQVVTSSGANVLTF. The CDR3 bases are TGTGCCAGCAGCCAAGTCGTAACGAGCTCTGGGGCCAACGTCCTGACTTTC.

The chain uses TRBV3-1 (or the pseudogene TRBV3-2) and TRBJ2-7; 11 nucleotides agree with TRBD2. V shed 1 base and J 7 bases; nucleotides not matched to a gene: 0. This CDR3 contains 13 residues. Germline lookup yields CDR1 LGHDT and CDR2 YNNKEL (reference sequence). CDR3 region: CASSQGLAGEQYF. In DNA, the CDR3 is TGTGCCAGCAGCCAAGGACTAGCGGGGGAGCAGTACTTC.

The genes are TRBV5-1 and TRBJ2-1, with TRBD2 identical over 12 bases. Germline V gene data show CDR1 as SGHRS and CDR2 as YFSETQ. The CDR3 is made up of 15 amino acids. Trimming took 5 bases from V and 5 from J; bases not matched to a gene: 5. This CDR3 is CASRPGLAGHNEQFF. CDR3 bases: TGCGCCAGCAGACCCGGACTAGCGGGACACAATGAGCAGTTCTTC. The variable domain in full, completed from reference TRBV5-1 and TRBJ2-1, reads KAGVTQTPRYLIKTRGQQVTLSCSPISGHRSVSWYQQTPGQGLQFLFEYFSETQRNKGNFPGRFSGRQFSNSRSEMNVSTLELGDSALYLCASRPGLAGHNEQFFGPGTRLTVL.

CDR3 amino acids: CASSLYQGTYGYTF. DNA for the CDR3: TGTGCCAGCAGCTTATATCAGGGGACCTATGGCTACACCTTC. The chain joins TRBV7-2 to TRBJ1-2, with D perhaps matching TRBD1 (6 bases). The CDR3 is made up of 14 amino acids. The ends were cut back, 2 bases at V and 4 bases at J, with 11 bases in the middle. Germline CDR1 reads SGHTA; CDR2 reads FQGNSA.

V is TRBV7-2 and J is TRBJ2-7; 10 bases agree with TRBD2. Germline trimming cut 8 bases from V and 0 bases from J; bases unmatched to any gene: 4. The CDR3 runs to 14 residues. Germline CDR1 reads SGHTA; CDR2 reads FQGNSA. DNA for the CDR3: TGTGCCAGCGCGGGACTAGCGAACTCCTACGAGCAGTACTTC. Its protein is CASAGLANSYEQYF.

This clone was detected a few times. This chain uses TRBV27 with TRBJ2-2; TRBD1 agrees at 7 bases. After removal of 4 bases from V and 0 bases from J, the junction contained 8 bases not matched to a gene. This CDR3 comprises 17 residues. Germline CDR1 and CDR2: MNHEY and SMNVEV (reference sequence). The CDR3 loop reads CASSSLGGRANTGELFF. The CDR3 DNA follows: TGTGCCAGCAGTTCCCTAGGGGGCCGAGCGAACACCGGGGAGCTGTTTTTT.

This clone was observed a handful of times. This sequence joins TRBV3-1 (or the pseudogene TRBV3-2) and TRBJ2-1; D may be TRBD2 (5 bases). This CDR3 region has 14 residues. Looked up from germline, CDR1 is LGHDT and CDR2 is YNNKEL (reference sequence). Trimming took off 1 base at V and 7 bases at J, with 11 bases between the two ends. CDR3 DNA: TGTGCCAGCAGCCAAGGCCTAGCTCTGAATGAGCAGTTCTTC. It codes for CASSQGLALNEQFF.

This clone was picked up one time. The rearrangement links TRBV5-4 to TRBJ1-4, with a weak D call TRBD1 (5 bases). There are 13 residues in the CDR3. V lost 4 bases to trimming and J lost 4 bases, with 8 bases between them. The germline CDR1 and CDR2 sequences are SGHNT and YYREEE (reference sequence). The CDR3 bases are TGTGCCAGCAGCCGTCAGGGTAATGAAAAACTGTTTTTT. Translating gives CASSRQGNEKLFF.

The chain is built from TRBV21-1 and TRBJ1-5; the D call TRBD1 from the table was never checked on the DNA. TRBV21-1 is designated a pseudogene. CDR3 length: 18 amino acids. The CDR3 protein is CASSQAGRKEEFNQPQHF. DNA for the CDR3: TGTGCCAGCAGCCAGGCCGGCCGCAAAGAAGAGTTCAATCAGCCCCAGCATTTT.

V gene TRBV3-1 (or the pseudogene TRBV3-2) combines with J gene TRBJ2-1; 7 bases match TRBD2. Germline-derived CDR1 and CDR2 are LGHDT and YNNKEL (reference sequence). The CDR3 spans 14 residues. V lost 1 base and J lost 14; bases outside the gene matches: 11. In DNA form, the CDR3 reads TGTGCCAGCAGCCAAGGGACCACTTCGCGGGGGAAGTTCTTC. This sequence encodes CASSQGTTSRGKFF.

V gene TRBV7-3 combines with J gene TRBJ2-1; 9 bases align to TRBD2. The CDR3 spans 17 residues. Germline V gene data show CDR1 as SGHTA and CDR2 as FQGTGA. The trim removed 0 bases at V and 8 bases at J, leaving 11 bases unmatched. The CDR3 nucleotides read TGTGCCAGCAGCTTAACACCTAGCGGGATAACCCCCCATGAGCAGTTCTTC. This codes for CASSLTPSGITPHEQFF. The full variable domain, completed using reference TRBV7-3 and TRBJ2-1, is GAGVSQTPSNKVTEKGKYVELRCDPISGHTALYWYRQSLGQGPEFLIYFQGTGAADDSGLPNDRFFAVRPEGSVSTLKIQRTERGDSAVYLCASSLTPSGITPHEQFFGPGTRLTVL.

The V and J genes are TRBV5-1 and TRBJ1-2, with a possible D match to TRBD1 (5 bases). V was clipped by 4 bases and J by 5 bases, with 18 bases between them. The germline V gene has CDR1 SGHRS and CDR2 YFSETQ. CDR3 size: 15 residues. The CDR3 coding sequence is TGCGCCAGCAGCCCCGAGGTGTGGGGGGTATATGGCTACACCTTC. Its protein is CASSPEVWGVYGYTF.

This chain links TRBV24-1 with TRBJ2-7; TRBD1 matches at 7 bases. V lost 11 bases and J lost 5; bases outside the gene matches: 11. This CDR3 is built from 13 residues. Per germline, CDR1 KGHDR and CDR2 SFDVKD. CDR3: CASSRDSKDEQYF. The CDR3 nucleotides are TGTGCCAGCAGCCGGGACAGTAAAGACGAGCAGTACTTC.

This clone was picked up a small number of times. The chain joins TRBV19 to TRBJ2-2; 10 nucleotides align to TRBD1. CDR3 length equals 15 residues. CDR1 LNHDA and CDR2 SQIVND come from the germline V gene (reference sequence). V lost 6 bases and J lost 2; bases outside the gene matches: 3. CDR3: CASSDRGQNTGELFF. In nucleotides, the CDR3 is TGTGCCAGTAGCGACAGGGGGCAAAACACCGGGGAGCTGTTTTTT.

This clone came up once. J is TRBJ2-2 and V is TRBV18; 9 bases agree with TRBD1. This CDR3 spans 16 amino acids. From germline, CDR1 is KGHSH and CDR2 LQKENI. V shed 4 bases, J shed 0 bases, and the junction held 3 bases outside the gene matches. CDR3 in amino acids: CASSRTGEANTGELFF. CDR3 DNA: TGTGCCAGCTCACGGACAGGGGAAGCGAACACCGGGGAGCTGTTTTTT.

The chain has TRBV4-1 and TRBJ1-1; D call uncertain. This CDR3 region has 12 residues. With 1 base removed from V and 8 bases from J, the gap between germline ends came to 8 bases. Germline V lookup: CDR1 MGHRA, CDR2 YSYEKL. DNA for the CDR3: TGCGCCAGCAGCCAAGCAGGCAGGGAAGCTTTCTTT. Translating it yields CASSQAGREAFF.

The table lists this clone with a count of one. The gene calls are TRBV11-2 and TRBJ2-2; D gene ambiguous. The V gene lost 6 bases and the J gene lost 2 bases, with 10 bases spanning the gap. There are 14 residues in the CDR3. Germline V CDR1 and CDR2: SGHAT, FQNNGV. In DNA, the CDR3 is TGTGCCAGCAGTCTTATGCGCAACACCGGGGAGCTGTTTTTT. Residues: CASSLMRNTGELFF.

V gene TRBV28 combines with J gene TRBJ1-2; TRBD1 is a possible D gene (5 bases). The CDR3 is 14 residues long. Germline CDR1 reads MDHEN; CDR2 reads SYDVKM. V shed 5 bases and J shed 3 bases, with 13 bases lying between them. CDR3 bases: TGTGCCAGCAGTATTACTGGGGCCCACTATGGCTACACCTTC. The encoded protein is CASSITGAHYGYTF.

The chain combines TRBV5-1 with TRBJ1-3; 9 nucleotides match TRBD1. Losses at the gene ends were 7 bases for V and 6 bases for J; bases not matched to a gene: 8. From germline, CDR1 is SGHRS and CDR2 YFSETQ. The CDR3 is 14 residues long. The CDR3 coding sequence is TGCGCCAGCGGACCCGGGACAGGGCAAAACACCATATATTTT. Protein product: CASGPGTGQNTIYF.

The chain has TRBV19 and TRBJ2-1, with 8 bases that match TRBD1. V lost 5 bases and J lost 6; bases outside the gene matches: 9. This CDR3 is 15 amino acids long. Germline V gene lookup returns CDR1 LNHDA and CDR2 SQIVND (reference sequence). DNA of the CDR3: TGTGCCAGTAGTTCACAGGGGGTGATAGGCAATGAGCAGTTCTTC. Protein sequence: CASSSQGVIGNEQFF.

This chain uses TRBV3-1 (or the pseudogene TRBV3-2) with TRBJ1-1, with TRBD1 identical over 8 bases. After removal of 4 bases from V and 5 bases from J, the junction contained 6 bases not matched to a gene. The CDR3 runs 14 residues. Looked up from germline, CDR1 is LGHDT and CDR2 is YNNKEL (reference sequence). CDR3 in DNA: TGTGCCAGCAGCCGCAACAGGGGGAAGACTGAAGCTTTCTTT. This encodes CASSRNRGKTEAFF.

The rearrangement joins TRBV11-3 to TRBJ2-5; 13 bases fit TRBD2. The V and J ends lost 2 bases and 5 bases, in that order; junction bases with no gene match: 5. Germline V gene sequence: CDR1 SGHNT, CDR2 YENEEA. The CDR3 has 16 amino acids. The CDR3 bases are TGTGCCAGCAGCTTAAGGACTAGCGGGAGCGATGAGACCCAGTACTTC. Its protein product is CASSLRTSGSDETQYF.

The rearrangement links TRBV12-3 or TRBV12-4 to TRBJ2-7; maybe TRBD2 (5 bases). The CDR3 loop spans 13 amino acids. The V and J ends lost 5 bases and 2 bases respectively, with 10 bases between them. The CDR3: CASSLGLTYEQYF. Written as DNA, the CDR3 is TGTGCCAGCAGTCTCGGACTGACCTACGAGCAGTACTTC.

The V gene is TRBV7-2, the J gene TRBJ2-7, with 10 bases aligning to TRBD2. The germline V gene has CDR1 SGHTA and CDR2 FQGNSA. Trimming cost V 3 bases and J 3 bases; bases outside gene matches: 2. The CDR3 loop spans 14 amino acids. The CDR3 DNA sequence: TGTGCCAGCAGCTTCGGACTAGCGGTCTACGAGCAGTACTTC. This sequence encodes CASSFGLAVYEQYF.

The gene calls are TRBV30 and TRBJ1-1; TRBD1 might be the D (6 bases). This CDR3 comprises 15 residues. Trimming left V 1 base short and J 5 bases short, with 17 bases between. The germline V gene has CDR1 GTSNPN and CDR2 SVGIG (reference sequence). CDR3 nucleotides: TGTGCCTGGAGTGCAAGTACCCTCAGGGGAACTGAAGCTTTCTTT. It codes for CAWSASTLRGTEAFF.

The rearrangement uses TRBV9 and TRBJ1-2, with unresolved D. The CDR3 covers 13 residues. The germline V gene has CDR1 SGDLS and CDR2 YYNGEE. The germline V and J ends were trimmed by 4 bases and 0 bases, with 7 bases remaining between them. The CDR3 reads CASSPFPNYGYTF. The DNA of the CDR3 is TGTGCCAGCAGCCCTTTCCCTAACTATGGCTACACCTTC.

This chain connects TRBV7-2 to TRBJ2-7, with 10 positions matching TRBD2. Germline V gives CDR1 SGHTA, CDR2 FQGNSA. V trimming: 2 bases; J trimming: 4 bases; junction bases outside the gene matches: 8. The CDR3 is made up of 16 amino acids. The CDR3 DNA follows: TGTGCCAGCAGCTTAAACAGACTAGCGGGTACATACGAGCAGTACTTC. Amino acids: CASSLNRLAGTYEQYF.

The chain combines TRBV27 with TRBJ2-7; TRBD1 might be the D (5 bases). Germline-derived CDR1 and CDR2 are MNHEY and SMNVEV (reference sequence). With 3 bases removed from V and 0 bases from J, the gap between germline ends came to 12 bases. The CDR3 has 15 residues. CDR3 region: CASSFAGHLSYEQYF. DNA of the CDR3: TGTGCCAGCAGTTTTGCAGGACACCTCTCCTACGAGCAGTACTTC.

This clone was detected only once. CDR3 sequence reads: CASSQDLTGGSSQFF. The CDR3 region has the DNA TGCGCCAGCAGCCAAGATCTTACGGGAGGTTCTTCGCAGTTCTTC. J is TRBJ2-1 and V is TRBV4-3; 7 nucleotides match TRBD2. Germline CDR1 and CDR2: LGHNA and YSLEER. The CDR3 has 15 amino acids. The J segment lost 12 bases and the V segment lost 0 bases, leaving 11 bases of the junction unmatched.